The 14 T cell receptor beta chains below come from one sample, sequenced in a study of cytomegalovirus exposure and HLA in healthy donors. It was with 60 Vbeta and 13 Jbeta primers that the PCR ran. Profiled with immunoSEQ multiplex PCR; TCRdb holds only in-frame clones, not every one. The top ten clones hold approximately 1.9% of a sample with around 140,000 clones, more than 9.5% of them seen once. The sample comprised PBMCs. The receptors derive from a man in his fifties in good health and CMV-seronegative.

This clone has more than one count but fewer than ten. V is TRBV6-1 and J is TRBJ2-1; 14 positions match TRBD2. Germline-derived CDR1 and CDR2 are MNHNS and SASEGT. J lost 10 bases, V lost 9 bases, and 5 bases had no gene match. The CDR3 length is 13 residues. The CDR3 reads CASGLAGGWEQFF. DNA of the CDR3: TGTGCCAGTGGACTAGCGGGAGGCTGGGAGCAGTTCTTC.

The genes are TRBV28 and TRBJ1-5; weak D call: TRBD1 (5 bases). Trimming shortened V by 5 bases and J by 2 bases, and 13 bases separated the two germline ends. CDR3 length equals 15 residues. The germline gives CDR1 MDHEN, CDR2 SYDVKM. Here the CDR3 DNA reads TGTGCCAGCAGTCCCGCTAGGGGCGGCAATCAGCCCCAGCATTTT. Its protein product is CASSPARGGNQPQHF.

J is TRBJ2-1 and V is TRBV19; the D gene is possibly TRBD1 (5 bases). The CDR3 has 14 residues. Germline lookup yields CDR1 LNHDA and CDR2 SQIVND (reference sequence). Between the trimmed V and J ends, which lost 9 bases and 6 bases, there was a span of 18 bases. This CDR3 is CASPRDSPCNEQFF. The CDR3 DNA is TGTGCCAGCCCCAGGGATTCCCCCTGCAATGAGCAGTTCTTC. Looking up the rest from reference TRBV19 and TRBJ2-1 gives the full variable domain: DGGITQSPKYLFRKEGQNVTLSCEQNLNHDAMYWYRQDPGQGLRLIYYSQIVNDFQKGDIAEGYSVSREKKESFPLTVTSAQKNPTAFYLCASPRDSPCNEQFFGPGTRLTVL.

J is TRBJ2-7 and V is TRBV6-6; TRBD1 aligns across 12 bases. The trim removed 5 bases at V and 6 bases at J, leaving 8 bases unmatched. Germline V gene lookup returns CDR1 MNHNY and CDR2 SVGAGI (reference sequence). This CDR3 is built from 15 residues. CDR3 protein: CASSVPGQGAREQYF. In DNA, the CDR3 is TGTGCCAGCAGTGTCCCGGGACAGGGGGCCCGCGAGCAGTACTTC.

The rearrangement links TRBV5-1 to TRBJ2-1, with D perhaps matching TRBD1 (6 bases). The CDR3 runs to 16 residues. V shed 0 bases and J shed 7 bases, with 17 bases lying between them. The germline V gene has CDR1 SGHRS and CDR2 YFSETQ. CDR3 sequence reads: CASSLAVQGKANEQFF. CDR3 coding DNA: TGCGCCAGCAGCTTGGCCGTGCAGGGGAAGGCGAATGAGCAGTTCTTC.

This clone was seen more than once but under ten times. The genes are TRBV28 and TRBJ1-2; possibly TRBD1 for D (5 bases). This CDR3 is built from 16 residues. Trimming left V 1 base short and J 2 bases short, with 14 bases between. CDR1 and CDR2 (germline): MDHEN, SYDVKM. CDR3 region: CASSLSLAGRNYGYTF. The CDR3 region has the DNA TGTGCCAGCAGTTTATCTTTAGCAGGGCGAAACTATGGCTACACCTTC.

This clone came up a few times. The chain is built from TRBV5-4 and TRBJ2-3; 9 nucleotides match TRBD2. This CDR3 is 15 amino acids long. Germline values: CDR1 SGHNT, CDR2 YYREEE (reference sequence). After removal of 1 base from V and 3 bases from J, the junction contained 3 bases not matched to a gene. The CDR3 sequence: CASSLRGGATDTQYF. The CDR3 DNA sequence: TGTGCCAGCAGCTTGCGCGGGGGGGCGACAGATACGCAGTATTTT.

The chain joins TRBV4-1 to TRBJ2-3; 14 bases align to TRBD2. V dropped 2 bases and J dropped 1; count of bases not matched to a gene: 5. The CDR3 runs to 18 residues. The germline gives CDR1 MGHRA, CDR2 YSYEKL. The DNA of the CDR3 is TGCGCCAGCAGCCAACGACTAGCGGGGGGGCAAGGCACAGATACGCAGTATTTT. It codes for CASSQRLAGGQGTDTQYF.

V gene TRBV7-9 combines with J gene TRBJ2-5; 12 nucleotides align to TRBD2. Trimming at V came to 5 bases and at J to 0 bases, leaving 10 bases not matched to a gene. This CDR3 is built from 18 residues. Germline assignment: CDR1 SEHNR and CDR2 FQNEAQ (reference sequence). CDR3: CASSPAITSGGYQETQYF. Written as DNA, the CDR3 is TGTGCCAGCAGCCCGGCCATTACTAGCGGGGGGTACCAAGAGACCCAGTACTTC.

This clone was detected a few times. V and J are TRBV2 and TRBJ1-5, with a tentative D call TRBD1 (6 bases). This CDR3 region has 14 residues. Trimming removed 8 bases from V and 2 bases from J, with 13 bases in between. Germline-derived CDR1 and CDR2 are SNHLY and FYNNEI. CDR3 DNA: TGTGCCAGCTCTTCTAGACAGGGCAATCAGCCCCAGCATTTT. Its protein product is CASSSRQGNQPQHF.

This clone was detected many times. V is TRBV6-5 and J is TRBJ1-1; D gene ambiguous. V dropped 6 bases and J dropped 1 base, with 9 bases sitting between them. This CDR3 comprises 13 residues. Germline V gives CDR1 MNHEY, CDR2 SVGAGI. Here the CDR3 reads CASRLTQNTEAFF. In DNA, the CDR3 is TGTGCCAGCAGGCTCACACAGAACACTGAAGCTTTCTTT.

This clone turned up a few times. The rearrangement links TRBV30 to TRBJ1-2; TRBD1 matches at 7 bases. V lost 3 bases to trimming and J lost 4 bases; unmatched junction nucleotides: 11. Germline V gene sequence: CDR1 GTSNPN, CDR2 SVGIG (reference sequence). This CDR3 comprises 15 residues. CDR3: CAWSPGTEFPYGYTF. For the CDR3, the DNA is TGTGCCTGGAGCCCCGGGACAGAATTTCCCTATGGCTACACCTTC.

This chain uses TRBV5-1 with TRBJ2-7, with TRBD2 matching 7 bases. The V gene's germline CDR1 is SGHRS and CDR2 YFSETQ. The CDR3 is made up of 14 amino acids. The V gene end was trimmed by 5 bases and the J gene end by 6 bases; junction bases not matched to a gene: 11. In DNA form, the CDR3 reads TGCGCCAGCAGGGAGGGAAGCGGGACCTCCGAGCAGTACTTC. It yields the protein CASREGSGTSEQYF.

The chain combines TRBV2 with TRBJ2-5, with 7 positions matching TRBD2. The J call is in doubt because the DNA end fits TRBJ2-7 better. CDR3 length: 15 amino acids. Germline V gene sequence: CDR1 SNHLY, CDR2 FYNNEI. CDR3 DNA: TGTGCCAGCAGTGGGCTCCGGGGGGAATCCTACGAGCAGTACTTC. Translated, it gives CASSGLRGESYEQYF.